The clone carrying this T cell receptor (beta chain) occurred a few times. Its antigen is still unknown. This sample is part of a study of post-analysis software for immune sequencing data. Germline V gives CDR1 MGHRA, CDR2 YSYEKL. The CDR3 totals 14 residues. Trimming pared 1 base from V and 3 bases from J, leaving 7 bases between. Whole-study findings and limits: About 5 TRBV segments occurring more often in patients than controls included TRBV5-6, TRBV5-1 and TRBV20-1. Normalized Chao1 diversity was significantly lower in multiple sclerosis patients than in controls.

Included in the TCR beta cDNA libraries were unique molecular identifiers. TCRdb called the PCR reads again in MiXCR, with one record for every CDR3 protein. The sample carries about 820,000 distinct CDR3 sequences, about 50% recorded once. The clonotype was recovered from a girl aged 10 to 17 with multiple sclerosis. This sequence joins TRBV4-1 and TRBJ2-1; D tentatively fits TRBD1 or TRBD2 (5 bases each). The sample taken for sequencing was blood. Here the CDR3 DNA reads TGCGCCAGCAGCCAAGGGGACCGCTACAATGAGCAGTTCTTC. Protein product: CASSQGDRYNEQFF.